This TCR beta chain was captured in a study of regulatory and conventional T cells in breast cancer (dated by TCRdb to 2015 to 2017). Worth noting for this clonotype: No cognate antigen has been identified for it. One base away there is no much larger clone; base qualities are not given.

CDR1 DFQATT and CDR2 SNEGSKA are derived from the germline V gene (reference sequence). Trimming costs V 6 bases and J 0 bases, and their ends lie 11 bases apart. Its CDR3 holds 14 amino acids, cysteine through phenylalanine. The kept DNA is CDR3 alone, 42 bases in frame from the first base. Library method: PCR. The sequencer was an Illumina MiSeq. The public sequencing data were trimmed at Q25 with fastp and processed into clonotypes with MiXCR by TCRdb, which kept only in-frame beta chains. Merged by CDR3 protein, the rows form single entries marked with the most common genes and DNA. The sample records fewer than 20,000 distinct CDR3 sequences, 25% to 40% of which are singletons. Of the sample, less than 2% falls within the top ten clones.

This TCR came from a female donor in good health. Sample: conventional T cells from blood. This chain is built from TRBV20-1 and TRBJ2-2; matching of 6 bases hints at TRBD2 as the D gene. The DNA reads TGCAGTGCCTGCGGGACCGCGAACACCGGGGAGCTGTTTTTT. Its protein product is CSACGTANTGELFF.